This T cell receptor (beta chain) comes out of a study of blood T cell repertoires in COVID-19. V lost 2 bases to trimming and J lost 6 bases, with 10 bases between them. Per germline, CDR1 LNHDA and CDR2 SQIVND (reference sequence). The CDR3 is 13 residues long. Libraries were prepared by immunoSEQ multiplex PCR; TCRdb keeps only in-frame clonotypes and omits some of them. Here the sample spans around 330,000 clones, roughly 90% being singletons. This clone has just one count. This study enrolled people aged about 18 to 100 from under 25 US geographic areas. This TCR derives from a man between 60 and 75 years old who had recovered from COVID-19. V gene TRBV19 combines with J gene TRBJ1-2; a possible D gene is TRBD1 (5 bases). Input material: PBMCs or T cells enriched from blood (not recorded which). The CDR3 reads CASSINEDNGYTF. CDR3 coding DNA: TGTGCCAGTAGTATAAATGAGGACAATGGCTACACCTTC.